The source of this TCR beta chain is a study of blood T cell repertoires in COVID-19. Whole-study context: Material from acute and convalescent COVID-19 was sourced from the United States, Italy and Spain. T cells, B-cell-depleted T cells, or PBMCs supplied cDNA or gDNA.

Sequenced by immunoSEQ multiplex PCR; TCRdb stores in-frame clones only, minus some. The sample lists 180,000 or so clones, approximately 86% occurring once. V lost 4 bases, J lost 5 bases, and 15 bases lay in between. CDR3 length: 15 amino acids. Per germline, CDR1 LNHDA and CDR2 SQIVND (reference sequence). The chain joins TRBV19 to TRBJ1-5; D remains ambiguous. Sequencing was performed on peripheral blood. The origin of this receptor is a man aged 60-69 years with acute or convalescent COVID-19. The CDR3 here is CASSSGIPGDQPQHF. The CDR3 DNA reads TGTGCCAGTAGTAGCGGGATCCCCGGAGATCAGCCCCAGCATTTT.